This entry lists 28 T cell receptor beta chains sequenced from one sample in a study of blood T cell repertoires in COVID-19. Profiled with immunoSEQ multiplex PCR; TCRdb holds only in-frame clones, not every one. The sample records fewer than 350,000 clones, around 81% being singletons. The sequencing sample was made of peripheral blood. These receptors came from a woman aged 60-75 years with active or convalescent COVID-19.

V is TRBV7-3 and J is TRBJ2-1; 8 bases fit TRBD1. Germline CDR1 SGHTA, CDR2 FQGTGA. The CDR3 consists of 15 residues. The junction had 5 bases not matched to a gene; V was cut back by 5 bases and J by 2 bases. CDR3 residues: CASSTPQGAYNEQFF. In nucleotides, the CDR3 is TGTGCCAGCAGCACCCCACAGGGGGCCTACAATGAGCAGTTCTTC.

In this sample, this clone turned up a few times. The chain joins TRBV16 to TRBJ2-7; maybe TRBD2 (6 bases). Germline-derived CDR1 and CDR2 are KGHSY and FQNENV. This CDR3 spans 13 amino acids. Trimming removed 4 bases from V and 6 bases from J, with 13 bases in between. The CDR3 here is CASSLRTGGEQYF. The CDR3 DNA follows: TGTGCCAGCAGCCTCCGGACCGGGGGCGAGCAGTACTTC.

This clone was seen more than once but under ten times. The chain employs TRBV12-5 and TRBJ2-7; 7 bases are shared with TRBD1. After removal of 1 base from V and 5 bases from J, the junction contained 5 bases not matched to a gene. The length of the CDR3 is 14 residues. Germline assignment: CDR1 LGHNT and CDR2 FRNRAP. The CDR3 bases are TGTGCTAGTGGTTTGGGAACAGGGGAAGACGAGCAGTACTTC. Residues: CASGLGTGEDEQYF.

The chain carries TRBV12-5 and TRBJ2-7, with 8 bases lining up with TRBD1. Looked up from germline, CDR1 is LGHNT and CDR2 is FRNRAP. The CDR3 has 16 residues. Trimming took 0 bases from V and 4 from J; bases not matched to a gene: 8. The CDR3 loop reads CASGLVPGQVTYEQYF. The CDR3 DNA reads TGTGCTAGTGGTTTGGTACCGGGACAGGTAACGTACGAGCAGTACTTC.

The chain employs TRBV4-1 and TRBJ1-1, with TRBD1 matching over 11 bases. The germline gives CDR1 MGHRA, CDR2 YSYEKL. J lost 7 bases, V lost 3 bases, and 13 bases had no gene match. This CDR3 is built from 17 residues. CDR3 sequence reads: CASSHGSGGQGANEAFF. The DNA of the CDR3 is TGCGCCAGCAGCCATGGTAGCGGAGGACAGGGGGCAAATGAAGCTTTCTTT.

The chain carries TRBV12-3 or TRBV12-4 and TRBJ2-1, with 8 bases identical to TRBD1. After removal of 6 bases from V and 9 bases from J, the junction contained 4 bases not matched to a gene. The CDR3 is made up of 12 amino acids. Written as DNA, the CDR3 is TGTGCCAGCAGCAGGACAGGGACTGAGCAGTTCTTC. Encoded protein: CASSRTGTEQFF.

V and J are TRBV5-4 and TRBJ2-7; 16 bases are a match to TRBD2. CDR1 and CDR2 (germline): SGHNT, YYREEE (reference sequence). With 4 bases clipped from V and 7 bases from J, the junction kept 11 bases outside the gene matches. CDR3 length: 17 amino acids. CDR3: CASSKGTSGGARKEQYF. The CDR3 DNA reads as TGTGCCAGCAGCAAAGGGACTAGCGGGGGGGCCAGGAAGGAGCAGTACTTC.

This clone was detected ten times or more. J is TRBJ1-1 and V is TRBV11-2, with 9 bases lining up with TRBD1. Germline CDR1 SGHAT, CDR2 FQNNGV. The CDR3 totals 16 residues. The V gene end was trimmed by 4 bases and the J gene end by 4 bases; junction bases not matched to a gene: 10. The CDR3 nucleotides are TGTGCCAGCAGCTATTTAAACAGGGGGCGGATCACTGAAGCTTTCTTT. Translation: CASSYLNRGRITEAFF.

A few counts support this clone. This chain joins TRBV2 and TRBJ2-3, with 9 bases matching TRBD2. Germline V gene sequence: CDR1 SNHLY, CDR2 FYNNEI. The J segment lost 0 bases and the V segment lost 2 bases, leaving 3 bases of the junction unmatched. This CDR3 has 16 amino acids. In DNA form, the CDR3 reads TGTGCCAGCAGTGAACAGCTAGCGGGGAGCACAGATACGCAGTATTTT. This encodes CASSEQLAGSTDTQYF.

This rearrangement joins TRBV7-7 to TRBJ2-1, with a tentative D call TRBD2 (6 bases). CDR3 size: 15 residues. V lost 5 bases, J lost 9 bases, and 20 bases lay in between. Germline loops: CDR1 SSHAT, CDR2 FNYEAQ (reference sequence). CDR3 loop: CASSPGTAPPAEQFF. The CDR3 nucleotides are TGTGCCAGCAGCCCCGGGACTGCCCCCCCGGCTGAGCAGTTCTTC. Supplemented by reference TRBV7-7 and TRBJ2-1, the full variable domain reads GAGVSQSPRYKVTKRGQDVTLRCDPISSHATLYWYQQALGQGPEFLTYFNYEAQPDKSGLPSDRFSAERPEGSISTLTIQRTEQRDSAMYRCASSPGTAPPAEQFFGPGTRLTVL.

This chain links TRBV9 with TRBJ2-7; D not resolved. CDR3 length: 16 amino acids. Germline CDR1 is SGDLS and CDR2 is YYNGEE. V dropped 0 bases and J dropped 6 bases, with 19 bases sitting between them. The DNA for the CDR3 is TGTGCCAGCAGCGTAGTTGATAGTCCCCCCCCCGGCGAGCAGTACTTC. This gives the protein CASSVVDSPPPGEQYF.

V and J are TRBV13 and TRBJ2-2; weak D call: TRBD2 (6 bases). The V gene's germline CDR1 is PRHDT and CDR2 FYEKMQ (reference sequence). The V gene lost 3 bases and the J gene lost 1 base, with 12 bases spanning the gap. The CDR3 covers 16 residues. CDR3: CASSLGLLQNTGELFF. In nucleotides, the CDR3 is TGTGCCAGCAGCTTGGGACTCCTCCAGAACACCGGGGAGCTGTTTTTT.

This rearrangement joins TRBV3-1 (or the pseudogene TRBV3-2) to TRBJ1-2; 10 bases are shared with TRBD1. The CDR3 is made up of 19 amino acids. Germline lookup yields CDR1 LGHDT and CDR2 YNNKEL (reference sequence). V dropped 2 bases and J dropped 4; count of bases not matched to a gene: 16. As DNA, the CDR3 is TGTGCCAGCAGCCAAAGGGCCTTGAACCGGGACAGGGGTTTCTATGGCTACACCTTC. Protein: CASSQRALNRDRGFYGYTF.

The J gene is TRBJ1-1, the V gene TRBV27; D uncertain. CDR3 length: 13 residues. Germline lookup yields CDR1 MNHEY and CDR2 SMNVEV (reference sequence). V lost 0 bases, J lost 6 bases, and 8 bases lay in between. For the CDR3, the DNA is TGTGCCAGCAGTTTATCCCCCCAGTCTGAAGCTTTCTTT. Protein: CASSLSPQSEAFF.

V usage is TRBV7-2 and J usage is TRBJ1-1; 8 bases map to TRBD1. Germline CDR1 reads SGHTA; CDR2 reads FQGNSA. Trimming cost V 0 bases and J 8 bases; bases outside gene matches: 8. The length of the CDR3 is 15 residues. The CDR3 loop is CASSLAAPRTGEAFF. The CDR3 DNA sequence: TGTGCCAGCAGCTTAGCGGCCCCTCGGACAGGGGAAGCTTTCTTT. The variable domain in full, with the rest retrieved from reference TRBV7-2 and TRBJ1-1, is GAGVSQSPSNKVTEKGKDVELRCDPISGHTALYWYRQSLGQGLEFLIYFQGNSAPDKSGLPSDRFSAERTGGSVSTLTIQRTQQEDSAVYLCASSLAAPRTGEAFFGQGTRLTVV.

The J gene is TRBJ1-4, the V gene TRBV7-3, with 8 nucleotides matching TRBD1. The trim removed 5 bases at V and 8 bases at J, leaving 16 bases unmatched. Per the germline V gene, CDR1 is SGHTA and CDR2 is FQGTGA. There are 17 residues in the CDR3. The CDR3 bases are TGTGCCAGCAGCCTGATATCGGACAGGGATTTAGGGGAAAAACTGTTTTTT. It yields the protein CASSLISDRDLGEKLFF.

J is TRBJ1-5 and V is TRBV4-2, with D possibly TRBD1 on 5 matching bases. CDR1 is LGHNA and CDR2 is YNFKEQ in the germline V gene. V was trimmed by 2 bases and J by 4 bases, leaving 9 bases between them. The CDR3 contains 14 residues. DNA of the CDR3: TGTGCCAGCAGCCAACAGGGAATAAATCAGCCCCAGCATTTT. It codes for CASSQQGINQPQHF.

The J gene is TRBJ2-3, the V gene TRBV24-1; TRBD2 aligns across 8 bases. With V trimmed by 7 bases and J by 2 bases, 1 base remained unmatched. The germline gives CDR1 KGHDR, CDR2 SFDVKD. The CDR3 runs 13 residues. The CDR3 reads CATSGGATDTQYF. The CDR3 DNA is TGTGCCACCAGCGGGGGGGCCACAGATACGCAGTATTTT.

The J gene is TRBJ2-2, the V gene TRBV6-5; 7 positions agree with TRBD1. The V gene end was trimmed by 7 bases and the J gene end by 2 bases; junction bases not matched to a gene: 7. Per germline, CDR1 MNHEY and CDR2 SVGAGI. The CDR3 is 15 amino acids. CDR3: CASTLDRPNTGELFF. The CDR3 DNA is TGTGCCAGCACCCTGGACAGGCCAAACACCGGGGAGCTGTTTTTT.

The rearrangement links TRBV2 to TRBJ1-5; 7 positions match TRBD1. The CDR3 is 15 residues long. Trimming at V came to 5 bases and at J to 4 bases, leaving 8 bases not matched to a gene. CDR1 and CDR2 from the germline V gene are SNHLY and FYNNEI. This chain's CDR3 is CASSLRTGGNQPQHF. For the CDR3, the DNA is TGTGCCAGCAGTTTGCGGACAGGCGGAAATCAGCCCCAGCATTTT. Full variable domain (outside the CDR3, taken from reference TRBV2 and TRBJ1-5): EPEVTQTPSHQVTQMGQEVILRCVPISNHLYFYWYRQILGQKVEFLVSFYNNEISEKSEIFDDQFSVERPDGSNFTLKIRSTKLEDSAMYFCASSLRTGGNQPQHFGDGTRLSIL.

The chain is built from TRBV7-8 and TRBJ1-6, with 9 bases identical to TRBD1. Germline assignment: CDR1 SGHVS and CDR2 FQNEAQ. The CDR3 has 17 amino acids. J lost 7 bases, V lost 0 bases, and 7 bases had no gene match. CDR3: CASSLAPQGAGNSPLHF. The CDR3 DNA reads TGTGCCAGCAGCTTAGCCCCACAGGGGGCTGGCAATTCACCCCTCCACTTT.

The DNA of the CDR3 is TGTGCCAGCAGTTACTCGAGGACAGGGAACAATCAGCCCCAGCATTTT. Translating gives CASSYSRTGNNQPQHF. The chain is built from TRBV6-2 or TRBV6-3 and TRBJ1-5; TRBD1 agrees at 8 bases. The CDR3 extends over 16 amino acids. The junction had 4 bases not matched to a gene; V was cut back by 0 bases and J by 3 bases. Germline-derived CDR1 and CDR2 are MNHEY and SVGEGT.

The CDR3: CASSLAYARVYNEQFF. CDR3 nucleotide sequence: TGTGCCAGCAGCTTAGCGTACGCGAGGGTTTACAATGAGCAGTTCTTC. The chain uses TRBV7-8 and TRBJ2-1; perhaps TRBD2 as D (5 bases). The CDR3 runs to 16 residues. The V gene's germline CDR1 is SGHVS and CDR2 FQNEAQ. Trimming took off 0 bases at V and 4 bases at J, with 13 bases between the two ends.

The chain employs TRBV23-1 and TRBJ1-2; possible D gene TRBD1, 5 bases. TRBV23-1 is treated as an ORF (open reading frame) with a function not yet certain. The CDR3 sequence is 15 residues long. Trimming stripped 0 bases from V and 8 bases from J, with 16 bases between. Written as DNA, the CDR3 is TGCGCCAGCAGTCAATCGGGGTACTCAGGGAAGGGCTACACCTTC. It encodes CASSQSGYSGKGYTF.

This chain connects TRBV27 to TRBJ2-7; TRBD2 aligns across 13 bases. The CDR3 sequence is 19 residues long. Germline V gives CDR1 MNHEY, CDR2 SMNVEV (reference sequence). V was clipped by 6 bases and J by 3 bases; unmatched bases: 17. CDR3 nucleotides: TGTGCCAGCAGCTCAATCAACCCGGGACTAGCGGGGTTGGGCTACGAGCAGTACTTC. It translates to CASSSINPGLAGLGYEQYF.

The CDR3 is CAISGERGISYEQYF. The CDR3 nucleotides are TGTGCCATCTCTGGGGAGCGGGGAATTTCCTACGAGCAGTACTTC. J is TRBJ2-7 and V is TRBV10-3; TRBD2 agrees at 7 bases. The CDR3 extends over 15 amino acids. Looked up from germline, CDR1 is ENHRY and CDR2 is SYGVKD. V lost 8 bases to trimming and J lost 1 base; unmatched junction nucleotides: 11.

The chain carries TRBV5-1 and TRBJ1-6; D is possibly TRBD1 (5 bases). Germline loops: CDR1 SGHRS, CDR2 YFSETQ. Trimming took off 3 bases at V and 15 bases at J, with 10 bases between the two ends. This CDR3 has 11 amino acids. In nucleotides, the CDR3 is TGCGCCAGCAGCTCGGACACCCACCTCCACTTT. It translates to CASSSDTHLHF.

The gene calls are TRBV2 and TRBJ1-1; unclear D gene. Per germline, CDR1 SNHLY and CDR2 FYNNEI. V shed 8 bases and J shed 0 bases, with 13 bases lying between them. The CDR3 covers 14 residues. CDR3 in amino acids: CASGSEQMNTEAFF. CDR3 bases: TGTGCCAGCGGCTCGGAACAGATGAACACTGAAGCTTTCTTT.